In this sample, the clone carrying this TCR beta chain turned up many times. The data stem from a study of early T cells in non-severe SARS-CoV-2 infection. Separate cDNA molecules each had unique molecular identifiers attached to them. TCRdb reanalysed the 5' RACE reads using MiXCR and keeps one entry per CDR3 protein. The sample records more than 55,000 distinct CDR3 sequences, roughly an eighth being singletons. This TCR came from an adult who was a healthcare worker with PCR-confirmed SARS-CoV-2 infection or an uninfected control (not recorded which). The sequenced sample was whole blood.

The CDR3 here is CASSQDNEQFF. The CDR3 DNA follows: TGTGCCAGCAGCCAAGACAATGAGCAGTTCTTC. The rearrangement uses TRBV3-1 and TRBJ2-1; D unclear. V lost 0 bases and J lost 6, with 0 bases in between. Germline V CDR1 and CDR2: LGHDT, YNNKEL (reference sequence). This CDR3 is built from 11 residues.